Below, one T cell receptor beta chain is given with its context. What it binds is unknown. TRB amplification used 200 to 250 ng of peripheral blood genomic DNA. CDR1 SGHDT and CDR2 YYEEEE come from the germline V gene. The CDR3 consists of 16 residues. The data belong to a study of T cell clusters in autoimmune cytopenias. In the study overall: Healthy donor controls had a mean age of about 50 years and median age of approximately 60 years.

TRB was amplified by touch-down multiplex PCR, primer pools A and B combined. From its re-call of the multiplex PCR reads, TCRdb lists each CDR3 protein once, without DNA. This repertoire includes roughly 5,000 distinct CDR3 sequences. Whole-study findings and limits: Clustering suggested that physiological T cell clusters were missing in primary autoimmune cytopenia patients.

In addition, the sample was reused for a study of T cell repertoires in aging, cancer and after chemotherapy. This second study notes: Clear clonal overlap appeared across healthy donor samples taken over several months to years. In healthy donors, age-related TCR diversity loss mainly reflected lost richness.

The V gene is TRBV5-6, the J gene TRBJ2-5; TCRdb's assignment of TRBD2 cannot be checked, as there is no DNA. Sequencing was done on a sample of peripheral blood. This clonotype originated in a human donor in good health. The CDR3 is CASSLIGLAGKETQYF.